The 13 T cell receptor beta chains presented below share a single source sample, sequenced in a study of cytomegalovirus exposure and HLA in healthy donors. PCR amplification relied on 60 Vbeta primers (plus 13 Jbeta primers). The data were produced by immunoSEQ multiplex PCR, yet TCRdb's version contains in-frame clones alone and is incomplete. This sample has approximately 150,000 clones; more than 75% occur once, and the top ten carry 2.4%. The sequenced sample consisted of PBMCs. The receptors come from a woman under 30 in good health and CMV-seropositive.

The chain joins TRBV6-6 to TRBJ2-1; 9 positions agree with TRBD2. The CDR3 runs 15 residues. With V trimmed by 6 bases and J by 0 bases, 3 bases remained unmatched. Germline V gene sequence: CDR1 MNHNY, CDR2 SVGAGI (reference sequence). The CDR3 sequence is CASRSGGSSYNEQFF. As DNA, the CDR3 is TGTGCCAGCAGAAGCGGGGGGAGCTCCTACAATGAGCAGTTCTTC.

This chain uses TRBV5-4 with TRBJ2-2, with D perhaps TRBD2 (6 bases). Germline values: CDR1 SGHNT, CDR2 YYREEE (reference sequence). Trimming stripped 4 bases from V and 2 bases from J, with 15 bases between. The CDR3 is 16 residues long. The CDR3 protein is CASSVPGTVNTGELFF. In nucleotides, the CDR3 is TGTGCCAGCAGCGTGCCCGGGACTGTTAACACCGGGGAGCTGTTTTTT.

The CDR3 sequence is CASSLHFGDRALEQYF. In DNA form, the CDR3 reads TGTGCCAGCAGTTTACATTTTGGGGACAGGGCACTCGAGCAGTACTTC. The rearrangement uses TRBV28 and TRBJ2-7, with 9 bases that match TRBD1. Germline-derived CDR1 and CDR2 are MDHEN and SYDVKM. After removal of 2 bases from V and 6 bases from J, the junction contained 11 bases not matched to a gene. This CDR3 is built from 16 residues.

This rearrangement joins TRBV2 to TRBJ1-1; D not certain. Trimming shortened V by 6 bases and J by 11 bases, and 19 bases separated the two germline ends. There are 13 residues in the CDR3. Germline CDR1 reads SNHLY; CDR2 reads FYNNEI. The CDR3 sequence is CASSGRYLGGAFF. CDR3 coding DNA: TGTGCCAGCAGCGGACGTTACCTCGGCGGGGCTTTCTTT.

This chain connects TRBV19 to TRBJ1-5; D possibly corresponds to TRBD1 (6 bases). The CDR3 is 14 amino acids. Trimming took 7 bases from V and 1 from J, leaving 11 bases between them. CDR1 and CDR2 (germline): LNHDA, SQIVND (reference sequence). The DNA of the CDR3 is TGTGCCAGTAAGGGGGTTTTGAGCAATCAGCCCCAGCATTTT. Translated: CASKGVLSNQPQHF.

This chain joins TRBV7-9 and TRBJ1-3, with D hard to call. V lost 10 bases, J lost 2 bases, and 15 bases lay in between. Germline V lookup: CDR1 SEHNR, CDR2 FQNEAQ (reference sequence). CDR3 size: 14 residues. This chain's CDR3 is CATERGDAGNTIYF. The CDR3 coding sequence is TGTGCCACAGAGCGGGGTGATGCTGGAAACACCATATATTTT.

V usage is TRBV21-1 and J usage is TRBJ2-1; the table gives TRBD1 as D, unverified against the DNA. TRBV21-1 is described as a pseudogene. This CDR3 has 15 amino acids. The DNA for the CDR3 is TGTGCCAGCAGCACCCCCGGGACAGGGTCCAATGAGCAGTTCTTC. Its protein product is CASSTPGTGSNEQFF.

This clone turned up a few times. The chain employs TRBV19 and TRBJ2-7; TRBD1 matches at 8 bases. Germline loops: CDR1 LNHDA, CDR2 SQIVND (reference sequence). The CDR3 extends over 15 amino acids. V dropped 3 bases and J dropped 0; count of bases not matched to a gene: 4. The CDR3: CASSIGQGLSYEQYF. CDR3 bases: TGTGCCAGTAGTATCGGACAGGGCCTCTCCTACGAGCAGTACTTC.

The table lists this clone with a few counts. The chain joins TRBV5-1 to TRBJ2-3, with 8 bases lining up with TRBD1. CDR1 is SGHRS and CDR2 is YFSETQ in the germline V gene. The CDR3 covers 16 residues. V lost 2 bases to trimming and J lost 3 bases; unmatched junction nucleotides: 8. This CDR3 reads CASSFQGARFTDTQYF. The CDR3 DNA follows: TGCGCCAGCAGCTTCCAGGGGGCGCGGTTTACAGATACGCAGTATTTT.

The chain couples TRBV9 to TRBJ1-6, with a weak D call TRBD1 (5 bases). CDR3 length: 14 amino acids. The germline V gene has CDR1 SGDLS and CDR2 YYNGEE. With 0 bases removed from V and 6 bases from J, the gap between germline ends came to 7 bases. The CDR3 loop reads CASSVEQANSPLHF. CDR3 nucleotides: TGTGCCAGCAGCGTAGAACAGGCTAATTCACCCCTCCACTTT.

CDR3: CASRESRGVWHF. DNA for the CDR3: TGTGCCAGCAGGGAGAGCAGGGGAGTCTGGCATTTT. The rearrangement uses TRBV6-1 and TRBJ1-5; maybe TRBD1 (6 bases). Trimming removed 6 bases at V and 15 bases at J, with 18 bases between. The CDR3 spans 12 residues. The germline CDR1 and CDR2 sequences are MNHNS and SASEGT.

The rearrangement links TRBV5-1 to TRBJ2-1, with TRBD2 matching 9 bases. The V and J ends lost 0 bases and 8 bases, in that order; junction bases with no gene match: 9. CDR1 and CDR2 (germline): SGHRS, YFSETQ. This CDR3 is built from 16 residues. The CDR3 DNA sequence: TGCGCCAGCAGCTTGGGGGACTATAGCGGGGGAGATGAGCAGTTCTTC. Translating it yields CASSLGDYSGGDEQFF.

The rearrangement joins TRBV29-1 to TRBJ1-2; D is possibly TRBD1 (5 bases). The germline V gene encodes CDR1 SQVTM and CDR2 ANQGSEA. The CDR3 length is 11 residues. The germline V and J ends were trimmed by 8 bases and 11 bases, with 18 bases remaining between them. CDR3 coding DNA: TGCAGCACCGGGACCGGGGGAGGATACACCTTC. Protein sequence: CSTGTGGGYTF.